The rows below give T cell receptor beta chains drawn from one sample of a study of vaccination and CD4 T cells after COVID-19. From the PCR reads, TCRdb called clonotypes with MiXCR, one entry per CDR3 protein. The sample holds around 14,000 distinct CDR3 sequences, less than 65% seen once. No antigens are known for them. Here the sequenced sample was CD4+ T cells from blood, cultured in vitro, taken before SARS-CoV-2 vaccination. The receptors were sampled from a human donor who had recovered from COVID-19. The CDR3 runs from the conserved cysteine through the conserved F or W. D genes are given only for firm matches. Expanded clones are given a class, and other clones once, few, many or no size at all.

v_gene: TRBV5-1; d_gene: TRBD1; abundance: -; j_gene: TRBJ1-1; CDR3nt: TGCGCCAGCAGCCGTGGAGACAGGGGCGTTATGAACACTGAAGCTTTCTTT; CDR3aa: CASSRGDRGVMNTEAFF
v_gene: TRBV20-1; d_gene: TRBD1; abundance: -; j_gene: TRBJ1-5; CDR3nt: TGCAGTGCTAGCCGGGACAGGGGGTATCAGCCCCAGCATTTT; CDR3aa: CSASRDRGYQPQHF
v_gene: TRBV19; d_gene: TRBD2; abundance: -; j_gene: TRBJ2-3; CDR3nt: TGTGCCAGCGGGACTAGCGGTGATACGCAGTATTTT; CDR3aa: CASGTSGDTQYF
v_gene: TRBV7-2; d_gene: -; abundance: -; j_gene: TRBJ1-1; CDR3nt: TGTGCCAGCAGCTTAGCCGGGCGGAGAAGGGCTTTCTTT; CDR3aa: CASSLAGRRRAFF
v_gene: TRBV10-2; d_gene: -; abundance: -; j_gene: TRBJ1-1; CDR3nt: TGCGCCAGCAGTGAGAAAGGGGGTAACACTGAAGCTTTCTTT; CDR3aa: CASSEKGGNTEAFF
v_gene: TRBV24-1; d_gene: TRBD1; abundance: -; j_gene: TRBJ2-1; CDR3nt: TGTGCCACCAGTGATCGGGACAGGGGGACTAATGAGCAGTTCTTC; CDR3aa: CATSDRDRGTNEQFF
v_gene: TRBV29-1; d_gene: TRBD1; abundance: -; j_gene: TRBJ2-2; CDR3nt: TGCAGCGCCCGGACAGGGGGAAGGACCGGGGAGCTGTTTTTT; CDR3aa: CSARTGGRTGELFF
v_gene: TRBV7-2; d_gene: -; abundance: -; j_gene: TRBJ2-5; CDR3nt: TGTGCCAGCAGCTTAGATATCAGACATCTGAAGACCCAGTACTTC; CDR3aa: CASSLDIRHLKTQYF
v_gene: TRBV20-1; d_gene: -; abundance: few; j_gene: TRBJ2-3; CDR3nt: TGCAGTGCTAGTTCAGGGGCGCCAGATACGCAGTATTTT; CDR3aa: CSASSGAPDTQYF
v_gene: TRBV20-1; d_gene: TRBD1; abundance: -; j_gene: TRBJ1-2; CDR3nt: TGCAGTGCTAGGGCAGGGGGTAATGGCTACACCTTC; CDR3aa: CSARAGGNGYTF
v_gene: TRBV7-4; d_gene: -; abundance: -; j_gene: TRBJ2-7; CDR3nt: TGTGCCAGCAGGAGACTCCGGGACGGCATCATAACCACCTACGAGCAGTACTTC; CDR3aa: CASRRLRDGIITTYEQYF
v_gene: TRBV6-5; d_gene: -; abundance: few; j_gene: TRBJ1-1; CDR3nt: TGTGCCAGCAGTTACTCGCCAGGGATGAACACTGAAGCTTTCTTT; CDR3aa: CASSYSPGMNTEAFF
v_gene: TRBV6-4; d_gene: TRBD2; abundance: -; j_gene: TRBJ2-1; CDR3nt: TGTGCCAGCAGAAGGACTAGCGGGGGGGGTGAGCAGTTCTTC; CDR3aa: CASRRTSGGGEQFF
v_gene: TRBV6-5; d_gene: -; abundance: once; j_gene: TRBJ2-1; CDR3nt: TGTGCCAGCAGTTACTGGGAGAGCTCCTACAATGAGCAGTTCTTC; CDR3aa: CASSYWESSYNEQFF
v_gene: TRBV30; d_gene: -; abundance: -; j_gene: TRBJ2-1; CDR3nt: TGTGCCTGGGATACAGGGAATGCTGAGCAGTTCTTC; CDR3aa: CAWDTGNAEQFF
v_gene: TRBV7-9; d_gene: TRBD1; abundance: few; j_gene: TRBJ1-1; CDR3nt: TGTGCCAGCAGCATCGGACAGGGAGGAACTGAAGCTTTCTTT; CDR3aa: CASSIGQGGTEAFF
v_gene: TRBV27; d_gene: TRBD1; abundance: -; j_gene: TRBJ2-5; CDR3nt: TGTGCCAGCAACCCAATTATACCGGGACAGGGTGAAGAGACCCAGTACTTC; CDR3aa: CASNPIIPGQGEETQYF
v_gene: TRBV6-2/TRBV6-3; d_gene: TRBD1; abundance: -; j_gene: TRBJ2-1; CDR3nt: TGTGCCAGCAGCATGGGACAGGTCCCCGGGAATGAGCAGTTCTTC; CDR3aa: CASSMGQVPGNEQFF
v_gene: TRBV7-9; d_gene: -; abundance: few; j_gene: TRBJ2-7; CDR3nt: TGTGCCAGCAGCTTAGCACTTGCTGCTACCTCCTACGAGCAGTACTTC; CDR3aa: CASSLALAATSYEQYF
v_gene: TRBV12-3/TRBV12-4; d_gene: -; abundance: -; j_gene: TRBJ1-5; CDR3nt: TGTGCCAGCAGTTTAGCTACAGGGATGAATCAGCCCCAGCATTTT; CDR3aa: CASSLATGMNQPQHF
v_gene: TRBV14; d_gene: -; abundance: -; j_gene: TRBJ2-5; CDR3nt: TGTGCCAGCAGCCAAACTGTCGGGTTGAAAGAGACCCAGTACTTC; CDR3aa: CASSQTVGLKETQYF
v_gene: TRBV29-1; d_gene: -; abundance: -; j_gene: TRBJ1-5; CDR3nt: TGCAGCGTTAAAACAGGGTATAGCAATCAGCCCCAGCATTTT; CDR3aa: CSVKTGYSNQPQHF
v_gene: TRBV6-1; d_gene: TRBD1; abundance: -; j_gene: TRBJ2-2; CDR3nt: TGTGCCAGCGAGGAAATCGACAGGGGTGCCGGGGAGCTGTTTTTT; CDR3aa: CASEEIDRGAGELFF
v_gene: TRBV11-2; d_gene: -; abundance: -; j_gene: TRBJ2-7; CDR3nt: TGTGCCAGCAGCTTCCAGGGGGAGCAGTACTTC; CDR3aa: CASSFQGEQYF
v_gene: TRBV20-1; d_gene: TRBD1; abundance: -; j_gene: TRBJ1-6; CDR3nt: TGCAGTGCTAGGACGACAGGGGGCTATTCACCCCTCCACTTT; CDR3aa: CSARTTGGYSPLHF
v_gene: TRBV2; d_gene: TRBD2; abundance: once; j_gene: TRBJ2-3; CDR3nt: TGTGCCAGCAGTGGACCCTTGGGACTAGCGGGGGGCGGTGGACAGACGCAGTATTTT; CDR3aa: CASSGPLGLAGGGGQTQYF
v_gene: TRBV20-1; d_gene: TRBD2; abundance: -; j_gene: TRBJ2-5; CDR3nt: TGCAGTGCAGGCGGGAGGGCCGGGGAGACCCAGTACTTC; CDR3aa: CSAGGRAGETQYF
v_gene: TRBV19; d_gene: -; abundance: few; j_gene: TRBJ1-5; CDR3nt: TGTGCCAGTAGCCCAGACAAGCGGCCGATAGCCCAGCATTTT; CDR3aa: CASSPDKRPIAQHF
v_gene: TRBV2; d_gene: TRBD1; abundance: few; j_gene: TRBJ1-1; CDR3nt: TGTGCCAGCTACGAAAGGACAGGGGCCACTGAAGCTTTCTTT; CDR3aa: CASYERTGATEAFF
v_gene: TRBV6-1; d_gene: TRBD2; abundance: -; j_gene: TRBJ2-5; CDR3nt: TGTGCCAGCAGGCTGAGGCGGGGGTCAGAGACCCAGTACTTC; CDR3aa: CASRLRRGSETQYF
v_gene: TRBV28; d_gene: -; abundance: -; j_gene: TRBJ1-1; CDR3nt: TGTGCCAGCAGTACTGGGGGGTGGAACACTGAAGCTTTCTTT; CDR3aa: CASSTGGWNTEAFF
v_gene: TRBV12-3/TRBV12-4; d_gene: TRBD2; abundance: -; j_gene: TRBJ2-3; CDR3nt: TGTGCCAGCAGCCAAGCGGGAGGGCCGAGCACAGATACGCAGTATTTT; CDR3aa: CASSQAGGPSTDTQYF
v_gene: TRBV9; d_gene: TRBD2; abundance: -; j_gene: TRBJ2-1; CDR3nt: TGTGCCAGCAGCGTGGCCAGCGGGATTGAGTCGGGTGAGCAGTTCTTC; CDR3aa: CASSVASGIESGEQFF